This T cell receptor beta chain derives from a study of T cell clones after liver transplantation. Assay: immunoSEQ multiplex PCR; the TCRdb copy retains only in-frame clones and omits some. The sample includes more than 95,000 clones, around four fifths of them seen just once. This sequence was found in a human donor who received a liver transplant. Sequences were derived from CD4+ T cells from blood, sampled before liver transplant.

This CDR3 is CASRPRGTSNTQYF. CDR3 coding DNA: TGTGCAAGTCGCCCCAGGGGGACTAGCAATACGCAGTATTTT. The V gene is TRBV12-2, the J gene TRBJ2-3; the table names TRBD2, a call not compared with the DNA. TRBV12-2 is a documented pseudogene. The CDR3 loop spans 14 amino acids.